This T cell receptor (beta chain) was recorded in a study of T cell changes during pregnancy in multiple sclerosis. J was trimmed by 4 bases and V by 0 bases; bases with no gene match: 2. Germline V gene data show CDR1 as MGHRA and CDR2 as YSYEKL. CDR3 length equals 15 residues. Assay used: immunoSEQ multiplex PCR; TCRdb lists only in-frame clones, some missing. The table shows tens of thousands of clones, with around 92% occurring only once. Sample: peripheral blood, taken in the first trimester of pregnancy. The sequence was collected from a female donor with multiple sclerosis, enrolled in a pregnancy study. The chain joins TRBV4-1 to TRBJ2-1; 8 positions agree with TRBD2. The CDR3 sequence: CASSQDRGGYNEQFF. The CDR3 nucleotides are TGCGCCAGCAGCCAAGATCGGGGGGGGTACAATGAGCAGTTCTTC.